Listed below are T cell receptor beta chains from one sample, sequenced in a study of shared clonotypes between healthy human individuals. TCRdb's table, derived via immunoSEQ multiplex PCR, lists solely in-frame clones and lacks some. The repertoire holds about 1.5 million clones, with 95% to 97% as singletons. Input material: naive CD4+ T cells sorted from blood. The receptor source for this set is a man aged 25-45 years in good health. CDR3s include the opening cysteine and the closing phenylalanine or tryptophan. Fields, in order: D gene, V gene, clone size, J gene, CDR3 protein, CDR3 DNA. D genes are given only for firm matches. Size is stated for part of the rows, as once, few or many counts, or as a class when the clone is expanded.

-	TRBV14	-	TRBJ2-6	CASKGPGANVLTF	TGTGCCAGCAAGGGTCCTGGGGCCAACGTCCTGACTTTC
-	TRBV21-1	-	TRBJ2-7	CASSTKKGEWRGLTYEQYF	TGTGCCAGCAGCACAAAAAAAGGGGAGTGGCGGGGTCTCACCTACGAGCAGTACTTC
TRBD2	TRBV29-1	-	TRBJ2-7	CSVEDGCLAGEGYVCEQYF	TGCAGCGTTGAAGATGGTTGCCTAGCGGGAGAGGGGTATGTTTGTGAGCAGTACTTC
TRBD2	TRBV11-2	-	TRBJ2-5	CASSSGGQETQYF	TGTGCCAGCAGCAGCGGGGGCCAAGAGACCCAGTACTTC
-	TRBV12-5	-	TRBJ2-1	CASVDSGGGIREQFF	TGTGCTAGTGTTGATTCTGGGGGAGGAATTAGGGAGCAGTTCTTC
TRBD2	TRBV7-2	-	TRBJ2-1	CASSLERDSYNEQFF	TGTGCCAGCAGCTTAGAGCGGGACTCCTACAATGAGCAGTTCTTC
-	TRBV5-5	once	TRBJ1-4	CASSLETGLREKLFF	TGTGCCAGCAGCTTGGAAACAGGGCTGCGTGAAAAACTGTTTTTT
-	TRBV7-8	-	TRBJ2-5	CASSLSLQETQYF	TGTGCCAGCAGCTTAAGCTTACAAGAGACCCAGTACTTC
-	TRBV25-1	-	TRBJ2-5	CASSEFAVGETQYF	TGTGCCAGCAGTGAATTTGCAGTCGGAGAGACCCAGTACTTC
-	TRBV5-4	-	TRBJ2-7	CASSIRDGGSYEQYF	TGTGCCAGCAGCATCCGGGACGGTGGCTCCTACGAGCAGTACTTC